Each of the 27 T cell receptor beta chains below was sequenced from the same sample in a study of OX40 agonist ivuxolimab in advanced cancers. Profiled with immunoSEQ multiplex PCR; TCRdb holds only in-frame clones, not every one. The repertoire consists of tens of thousands of clones, with about 94% occurring once and the leading ten covering 8.5% to 10%. The sample was CD4+ or CD8+ T cells sorted from blood, taken in a trial of the OX40 agonist ivuxolimab. These receptors all come from an adult with an advanced solid tumor such as melanoma, head and neck, liver or kidney cancer.

V is TRBV27 and J is TRBJ2-1; tentatively, D is TRBD1 (6 bases). The ends were cut back, 4 bases at V and 1 base at J, with 11 bases in the middle. This CDR3 is 15 amino acids long. Per the germline V gene, CDR1 is MNHEY and CDR2 is SMNVEV (reference sequence). The CDR3 sequence is CASSSTGPSYNEQFF. DNA of the CDR3: TGTGCCAGCAGTTCGACAGGACCGTCCTACAATGAGCAGTTCTTC.

The CDR3 is CASSPRQGGYEQYF. The CDR3 nucleotides read TGTGCCAGCAGCCCCCGACAGGGAGGCTACGAGCAGTACTTC. The genes are TRBV28 and TRBJ2-7; possible D gene TRBD1, 7 bases. The germline V and J ends were trimmed by 6 bases and 3 bases, with 15 bases remaining between them. Germline V gives CDR1 MDHEN, CDR2 SYDVKM. This CDR3 contains 14 residues.

For this clone: The sample contains more than one DNA sequence encoding this CDR3. The DNA of the CDR3 is TGTGCCAGCAGCTTAAGCTACGAGCAGTACTTC. Its translation is CASSLSYEQYF. The rearrangement uses TRBV7-9 and TRBJ2-7; D ambiguous. This CDR3 is built from 11 residues. Trimming took off 2 bases at V and 3 bases at J, with 2 bases between the two ends. Germline V gene sequence: CDR1 SEHNR, CDR2 FQNEAQ (reference sequence).

J is TRBJ2-7 and V is TRBV27; D not certain. In germline, CDR1 is MNHEY, CDR2 SMNVEV (reference sequence). The CDR3 loop spans 14 amino acids. V was clipped by 0 bases and J by 5 bases, with 11 bases between them. CDR3 amino acids: CASSLSMYAHEQYF. For the CDR3, the DNA is TGTGCCAGCAGTTTATCGATGTACGCCCACGAGCAGTACTTC.

The chain joins TRBV2 to TRBJ1-4; the D gene is possibly TRBD1 (5 bases). Between the trimmed V and J ends, which lost 8 bases and 0 bases, there was a span of 19 bases. The CDR3 length is 17 residues. The germline gives CDR1 SNHLY, CDR2 FYNNEI. The DNA of the CDR3 is TGTGCCAGCCTGAGCAAGTGGGGGTCGACAACTAATGAAAAACTGTTTTTT. Its protein is CASLSKWGSTTNEKLFF. The full variable domain, in which reference TRBV2 and TRBJ1-4 provide the parts outside the CDR3, is EPEVTQTPSHQVTQMGQEVILRCVPISNHLYFYWYRQILGQKVEFLVSFYNNEISEKSEIFDDQFSVERPDGSNFTLKIRSTKLEDSAMYFCASLSKWGSTTNEKLFFGSGTQLSVL.

The rearrangement uses TRBV15 and TRBJ1-4, with D unresolved. This CDR3 spans 16 amino acids. V was cut by 3 bases and J by 4 bases, with 15 bases left in between. CDR1 LNHNV and CDR2 YYDKDF come from the germline V gene (reference sequence). CDR3 sequence: CATSSDMSELNEKLFF. Written as DNA, the CDR3 is TGTGCCACCAGCAGCGACATGTCGGAGCTTAATGAAAAACTGTTTTTT.

The chain carries TRBV7-9 and TRBJ2-7; D is perhaps TRBD2 (6 bases). Trimming shortened V by 1 base and J by 4 bases, and 11 bases separated the two germline ends. Germline V lookup: CDR1 SEHNR, CDR2 FQNEAQ (reference sequence). The CDR3 sequence is 14 residues long. The CDR3: CASSLEEGRYEQYF. CDR3 DNA: TGTGCCAGCAGCTTAGAGGAGGGACGGTACGAGCAGTACTTC.

The chain uses TRBV4-3 and TRBJ2-1, with TRBD2 matching 9 bases. Germline V gene lookup returns CDR1 LGHNA and CDR2 YSLEER. This CDR3 spans 17 amino acids. Trimming took 0 bases from V and 4 from J; bases not matched to a gene: 7. The CDR3 DNA is TGCGCCAGCAGCCAAGATCCGGGACTAGCCGAATACAATGAGCAGTTCTTC. Residues: CASSQDPGLAEYNEQFF.

The chain joins TRBV7-9 to TRBJ2-3, with a weak D call TRBD1 (6 bases). Germline lookup yields CDR1 SEHNR and CDR2 FQNEAQ (reference sequence). The V and J ends lost 6 bases and 9 bases respectively, with 16 bases between them. The CDR3 has 13 amino acids. CDR3 sequence reads: CASRPGAGATQYF. CDR3 DNA: TGTGCCAGCAGGCCTGGGGCAGGGGCCACGCAGTATTTT.

This chain joins TRBV5-6 and TRBJ2-1; D gene uncertain. Germline lookup yields CDR1 SGHDT and CDR2 YYEEEE. The CDR3 consists of 13 residues. The V gene lost 0 bases and the J gene lost 8 bases, with 9 bases spanning the gap. The CDR3 region has the DNA TGTGCCAGCAGCTTGGGTAGGGTAGATGAGCAGTTCTTC. Its translation: CASSLGRVDEQFF.

This clone was counted once. The rearrangement links TRBV6-5 to TRBJ1-1, with 9 bases that match TRBD1. V shed 11 bases and J 4 bases; nucleotides not matched to a gene: 14. Germline V gives CDR1 MNHEY, CDR2 SVGAGI. The length of the CDR3 is 15 residues. The CDR3 coding sequence is TGTGCCTCCTCCATGGGACAGGGAGTCGGCACTGAAGCTTTCTTT. It is translated as CASSMGQGVGTEAFF.

The gene calls are TRBV6-5 and TRBJ1-1, with D uncertain. CDR1 is MNHEY and CDR2 is SVGAGI in the germline V gene. This CDR3 spans 10 amino acids. Between the trimmed V and J ends, which lost 9 bases and 4 bases, there was a span of 6 bases. The CDR3 loop reads CASRGTEAFF. CDR3 nucleotides: TGTGCCAGTCGGGGCACTGAAGCTTTCTTT.

This chain joins TRBV5-4 and TRBJ1-1, with 7 bases identical to TRBD1. V lost 1 base to trimming and J lost 3 bases; unmatched junction nucleotides: 0. Germline CDR1 is SGHNT and CDR2 is YYREEE (reference sequence). The CDR3 covers 13 residues. The CDR3 reads CASSLTGDTEAFF. CDR3 DNA sequence: TGTGCCAGCAGCTTGACAGGGGACACTGAAGCTTTCTTT. The full variable domain, completed using reference TRBV5-4 and TRBJ1-1, is ETGVTQSPTHLIKTRGQQVTLRCSSQSGHNTVSWYQQALGQGPQFIFQYYREEENGRGNFPPRFSGLQFPNYSSELNVNALELDDSALYLCASSLTGDTEAFFGQGTRLTVV.

This chain links TRBV7-3 with TRBJ1-1; a weak D match, TRBD1 (5 bases). The CDR3 consists of 13 residues. Per the germline V gene, CDR1 is SGHTA and CDR2 is FQGTGA. V was trimmed by 8 bases and J by 1 base, leaving 11 bases between them. In DNA, the CDR3 is TGTGCCAGCCGGCATGGGGGGAACACTGAAGCTTTCTTT. As protein: CASRHGGNTEAFF.

V gene TRBV5-4 combines with J gene TRBJ2-6, with 10 positions matching TRBD1. This CDR3 region has 17 residues. Trimming took 1 base from V and 2 from J; bases not matched to a gene: 3. Germline CDR1 is SGHNT and CDR2 is YYREEE (reference sequence). The CDR3 region is CASSLIGTGAGANVLTF. The CDR3 DNA is TGTGCCAGCAGCTTGATTGGGACAGGGGCTGGGGCCAACGTCCTGACTTTC.

This chain joins TRBV2 and TRBJ2-2, with D uncertain. Trimming removed 5 bases from V and 4 bases from J, with 14 bases in between. Germline loops: CDR1 SNHLY, CDR2 FYNNEI. This CDR3 comprises 15 residues. The CDR3 coding sequence is TGTGCCAGCAGTCCTATAGGTCCCAGCACCGGGGAGCTGTTTTTT. Amino acid sequence: CASSPIGPSTGELFF.

In this sample, this clone turned up once. The CDR3 sequence: CASSDSVRNEQFF. CDR3 coding DNA: TGTGCCAGCAGCGATTCCGTAAGGAATGAGCAGTTCTTC. The V call is TRBV11-3, the J call TRBJ2-1; D gene unclear. This CDR3 is built from 13 residues. V lost 5 bases, J lost 7 bases, and 12 bases lay in between. Germline V gene sequence: CDR1 SGHNT, CDR2 YENEEA.

This clone came up once. The genes are TRBV5-6 and TRBJ1-1, with TRBD1 as a possible D gene (5 bases). Trimming removed 0 bases from V and 5 bases from J, with 11 bases in between. Germline assignment: CDR1 SGHDT and CDR2 YYEEEE. The length of the CDR3 is 14 residues. CDR3 loop: CASSLVWGRTEAFF. The CDR3 DNA sequence: TGTGCCAGCAGCTTGGTTTGGGGGAGGACTGAAGCTTTCTTT.

The chain recombines TRBV25-1 with TRBJ2-1; no definite D call. Trimming left V 3 bases short and J 6 bases short, with 6 bases between. This CDR3 contains 12 residues. Germline loops: CDR1 MGHDK, CDR2 SYGVNS. CDR3 DNA: TGTGCCAGCAGTGACGGCAGCAATGAGCAGTTCTTC. As protein: CASSDGSNEQFF. Combining the CDR3 with reference TRBV25-1 and TRBJ2-1 gives the whole variable domain EADIYQTPRYLVIGTGKKITLECSQTMGHDKMYWYQQDPGMELHLIHYSYGVNSTEKGDLSSESTVSRIRTEHFPLTLESARPSHTSQYLCASSDGSNEQFFGPGTRLTVL.

This clone has only one observation. The genes are TRBV9 and TRBJ1-5; D is uncertain. Germline V gives CDR1 SGDLS, CDR2 YYNGEE. Trimming took 0 bases from V and 1 from J, leaving 8 bases between them. This CDR3 is built from 15 residues. This chain's CDR3 is CASSVGSASNQPQHF. CDR3 nucleotides: TGTGCCAGCAGCGTAGGGTCTGCCAGCAATCAGCCCCAGCATTTT.

The chain combines TRBV6-1 with TRBJ2-7; D not resolved. The V gene lost 3 bases and the J gene lost 0 bases, with 9 bases spanning the gap. CDR1 is MNHNS and CDR2 is SASEGT in the germline V gene. The CDR3 is 14 amino acids. CDR3 residues: CASSDRAPSYEQYF. CDR3 in DNA: TGTGCCAGCAGTGACCGGGCTCCCTCCTACGAGCAGTACTTC.

This sequence joins TRBV9 and TRBJ2-7; the D call may be TRBD1 or TRBD2 (5 bases each). Germline loops: CDR1 SGDLS, CDR2 YYNGEE. V lost 3 bases and J 6 bases, leaving 10 bases between the germline ends. The CDR3 has 12 amino acids. CDR3 protein: CASSGRDREQYF. Written as DNA, the CDR3 is TGTGCCAGCAGCGGCCGGGACCGCGAGCAGTACTTC. Together with reference TRBV9 and TRBJ2-7, the CDR3 gives the full variable domain: DSGVTQTPKHLITATGQRVTLRCSPRSGDLSVYWYQQSLDQGLQFLIQYYNGEERAKGNILERFSAQQFPDLHSELNLSSLELGDSALYFCASSGRDREQYFGPGTRLTVT.

This chain joins TRBV6-6 and TRBJ2-7; D possibly corresponds to TRBD2 (6 bases). Germline V gene data show CDR1 as MNHNY and CDR2 as SVGAGI (reference sequence). Trimming took off 5 bases at V and 2 bases at J, with 13 bases between the two ends. The CDR3 is 14 amino acids. CDR3 amino acids: CASSTLGGTYEQYF. In nucleotides, the CDR3 is TGTGCCAGCAGTACCTTGGGCGGGACCTACGAGCAGTACTTC.

The J gene is TRBJ2-7, the V gene TRBV6-4; 8 bases agree with TRBD2. In germline, CDR1 is MRHNA, CDR2 SNTAGT. This CDR3 has 17 amino acids. V dropped 0 bases and J dropped 0; count of bases not matched to a gene: 7. This CDR3 is CASSDSPGLESSYEQYF. Written as DNA, the CDR3 is TGTGCCAGCAGTGACTCGCCGGGACTAGAAAGCTCCTACGAGCAGTACTTC.

The rearrangement joins TRBV6-5 to TRBJ2-2; D may be TRBD2 (6 bases). The CDR3 extends over 15 amino acids. Germline assignment: CDR1 MNHEY and CDR2 SVGAGI. Trimming took off 5 bases at V and 7 bases at J, with 17 bases between the two ends. CDR3 bases: TGTGCCAGCAGTCGCGAGACTAGTGGCGGCGGGGAGCTGTTTTTT. Its translation: CASSRETSGGGELFF.

The V and J genes are TRBV5-4 and TRBJ2-1, with 14 bases matching TRBD2. Germline values: CDR1 SGHNT, CDR2 YYREEE (reference sequence). CDR3 length equals 15 residues. V dropped 2 bases and J dropped 8; count of bases not matched to a gene: 3. CDR3 protein: CASSFGTSGSYEQFF. CDR3 DNA: TGTGCCAGCAGCTTCGGGACTAGCGGGAGCTATGAGCAGTTCTTC.

The chain is built from TRBV7-6 and TRBJ1-4, with D perhaps matching TRBD1 (5 bases). The CDR3 runs to 17 residues. Trimming shortened V by 1 base and J by 3 bases, and 15 bases separated the two germline ends. Germline values: CDR1 SGHVS, CDR2 FNYEAQ. The CDR3 sequence: CASSLEVGWGPNEKLFF. The CDR3 coding sequence is TGTGCCAGCAGCTTAGAGGTTGGGTGGGGACCTAATGAAAAACTGTTTTTT.